This TCR beta chain is from a study of regulatory T cells in long-lasting Graves disease. Study-level points and caveats: TRBV28, TRBJ1-2 and TRBJ2-5 were favored in persistent disease.

About this clonotype: Its antigen is currently unknown.

Building of the TCR beta libraries involved iRepertoire HTBI primers and Arm-PCR of CDR3 regions. TCRdb independently ran MiXCR on the multiplex PCR reads; one entry per CDR3 protein. The top ten hold around a quarter of the sample, which has some 370,000 distinct CDR3 sequences, approximately 23% seen once. The time point was: persistent/refractory GD, antithyroid drugs over 5 years with positive TRAb. RNA isolated from PBMCs was used to make the TCR library. Graves' disease diagnosis followed American Thyroid Association guidelines. Germline values: CDR1 SGHAT, CDR2 FQNNGV. The V and J ends lost 1 base and 6 bases respectively, with 17 bases between them. This CDR3 spans 16 amino acids.

The sequence came from a woman between 40 and 50 years old with Graves disease. The V and J genes are TRBV11-2 and TRBJ2-3; TRBD2 might be the D (7 bases). This material consisted of peripheral blood mononuclear cells (PBMCs), taken when the disease was refractory, from a patient treated with antithyroid drugs. The CDR3 DNA sequence: TGTGCCAGCAGCTTAGCCCCAGTGGGAGGGGGTGATACGCAGTATTTT. It yields the protein CASSLAPVGGGDTQYF.